The rows below give T cell receptor beta chains drawn from one sample of a study of blood T cell repertoires in COVID-19. Profiling relied on immunoSEQ multiplex PCR, and the TCRdb table lists in-frame clones only, not all of them. Of some 56,000 clones detected, more than 75% appear once; the ten largest clones hold roughly 6.9%. Sequencing was done on a sample of peripheral blood. These receptors were taken from a man aged 55-75 years with acute or convalescent COVID-19. CDR3s include the opening cysteine and the closing phenylalanine or tryptophan. D genes are given only for firm matches. Expanded clones get a size class; other rows say once, few or many, or leave the size out.

D gene: .
clone size: .
J gene: TRBJ2-1
CDR3 length: 16
V gene: TRBV7-9
CDR3 DNA: TGTGCCAGCAGCTCTCACAGGGGAGGTTGGACGGGTGAGCAGTTCTTC
CDR3 protein: CASSSHRGGWTGEQFF

D gene: .
clone size: .
J gene: TRBJ1-2
CDR3 length: 15
V gene: TRBV10-2
CDR3 DNA: TGCGCCAGCAGTGCGTCCGGGACAAGAAACTATGGCTACACCTTC
CDR3 protein: CASSASGTRNYGYTF

D gene: .
clone size: .
J gene: TRBJ2-2
CDR3 length: 13
V gene: TRBV11-3
CDR3 DNA: TGTGCCAGCAGTCACAAAAACACCGGGGAGCTGTTTTTT
CDR3 protein: CASSHKNTGELFF

D gene: .
clone size: few
J gene: TRBJ2-7
CDR3 length: 11
V gene: TRBV30
CDR3 DNA: TGTGCCTCGGACTCAAGTTACGAGCAGTACTTC
CDR3 protein: CASDSSYEQYF

D gene: .
clone size: .
J gene: TRBJ2-3
CDR3 length: 15
V gene: TRBV7-9
CDR3 DNA: TGTGCCAGCAGCTTAGGGGGCAGTGGCACAGATACGCAGTATTTT
CDR3 protein: CASSLGGSGTDTQYF

D gene: .
clone size: .
J gene: TRBJ2-3
CDR3 length: 13
V gene: TRBV7-2
CDR3 DNA: TGTGCCAGCAGCTTAACTACCGCAGATACGCAGTATTTT
CDR3 protein: CASSLTTADTQYF

D gene: .
clone size: .
J gene: TRBJ2-1
CDR3 length: 11
V gene: TRBV5-4
CDR3 DNA: TGTGCCAGCAGCTTTAACAATGAGCAGTTCTTC
CDR3 protein: CASSFNNEQFF

D gene: TRBD2
clone size: .
J gene: TRBJ2-3
CDR3 length: 15
V gene: TRBV5-1
CDR3 DNA: TGCGCCAGCAGCATTAGCGGGGTGGGGACAGATACGCAGTATTTT
CDR3 protein: CASSISGVGTDTQYF

D gene: TRBD1
clone size: .
J gene: TRBJ1-5
CDR3 length: 16
V gene: TRBV19
CDR3 DNA: TGTGCCAGTAGTTACGGGACAGGGGTTGGCAATCAGCCCCAGCATTTT
CDR3 protein: CASSYGTGVGNQPQHF

D gene: TRBD2
clone size: .
J gene: TRBJ2-3
CDR3 length: 17
V gene: TRBV7-2
CDR3 DNA: TGTGCCAGCAGCTCCAGGTCTAGCGGGGGTTTCACAGATACGCAGTATTTT
CDR3 protein: CASSSRSSGGFTDTQYF

D gene: .
clone size: .
J gene: TRBJ1-6
CDR3 length: 15
V gene: TRBV28
CDR3 DNA: TGTGCCAGCACCAGCGGGGCAGGGGTAAATTCACCCCTCCACTTT
CDR3 protein: CASTSGAGVNSPLHF

D gene: TRBD2
clone size: once
J gene: TRBJ2-4
CDR3 length: 14
V gene: TRBV5-6
CDR3 DNA: TGTGCCAGCAGCTTGACTAGCGGGGGGAACATTCAGTACTTC
CDR3 protein: CASSLTSGGNIQYF

D gene: .
clone size: .
J gene: TRBJ2-3
CDR3 length: 17
V gene: TRBV3-1/TRBV3-2
CDR3 DNA: TGTGCCAGCAGCCAAGGGAGGGCCCTCCCCTACGCAGATACGCAGTATTTT
CDR3 protein: CASSQGRALPYADTQYF

D gene: TRBD1
clone size: once
J gene: TRBJ1-1
CDR3 length: 17
V gene: TRBV11-2
CDR3 DNA: TGTGCCAGCAGCCCCGGAAGGGCAGGGGGCGGGGATACTGAAGCTTTCTTT
CDR3 protein: CASSPGRAGGGDTEAFF

D gene: .
clone size: .
J gene: TRBJ2-2
CDR3 length: 13
V gene: TRBV7-9
CDR3 DNA: TGTGCCAGCAGCCAGGCCCGGACCGGGGAGCTGTTTTTT
CDR3 protein: CASSQARTGELFF